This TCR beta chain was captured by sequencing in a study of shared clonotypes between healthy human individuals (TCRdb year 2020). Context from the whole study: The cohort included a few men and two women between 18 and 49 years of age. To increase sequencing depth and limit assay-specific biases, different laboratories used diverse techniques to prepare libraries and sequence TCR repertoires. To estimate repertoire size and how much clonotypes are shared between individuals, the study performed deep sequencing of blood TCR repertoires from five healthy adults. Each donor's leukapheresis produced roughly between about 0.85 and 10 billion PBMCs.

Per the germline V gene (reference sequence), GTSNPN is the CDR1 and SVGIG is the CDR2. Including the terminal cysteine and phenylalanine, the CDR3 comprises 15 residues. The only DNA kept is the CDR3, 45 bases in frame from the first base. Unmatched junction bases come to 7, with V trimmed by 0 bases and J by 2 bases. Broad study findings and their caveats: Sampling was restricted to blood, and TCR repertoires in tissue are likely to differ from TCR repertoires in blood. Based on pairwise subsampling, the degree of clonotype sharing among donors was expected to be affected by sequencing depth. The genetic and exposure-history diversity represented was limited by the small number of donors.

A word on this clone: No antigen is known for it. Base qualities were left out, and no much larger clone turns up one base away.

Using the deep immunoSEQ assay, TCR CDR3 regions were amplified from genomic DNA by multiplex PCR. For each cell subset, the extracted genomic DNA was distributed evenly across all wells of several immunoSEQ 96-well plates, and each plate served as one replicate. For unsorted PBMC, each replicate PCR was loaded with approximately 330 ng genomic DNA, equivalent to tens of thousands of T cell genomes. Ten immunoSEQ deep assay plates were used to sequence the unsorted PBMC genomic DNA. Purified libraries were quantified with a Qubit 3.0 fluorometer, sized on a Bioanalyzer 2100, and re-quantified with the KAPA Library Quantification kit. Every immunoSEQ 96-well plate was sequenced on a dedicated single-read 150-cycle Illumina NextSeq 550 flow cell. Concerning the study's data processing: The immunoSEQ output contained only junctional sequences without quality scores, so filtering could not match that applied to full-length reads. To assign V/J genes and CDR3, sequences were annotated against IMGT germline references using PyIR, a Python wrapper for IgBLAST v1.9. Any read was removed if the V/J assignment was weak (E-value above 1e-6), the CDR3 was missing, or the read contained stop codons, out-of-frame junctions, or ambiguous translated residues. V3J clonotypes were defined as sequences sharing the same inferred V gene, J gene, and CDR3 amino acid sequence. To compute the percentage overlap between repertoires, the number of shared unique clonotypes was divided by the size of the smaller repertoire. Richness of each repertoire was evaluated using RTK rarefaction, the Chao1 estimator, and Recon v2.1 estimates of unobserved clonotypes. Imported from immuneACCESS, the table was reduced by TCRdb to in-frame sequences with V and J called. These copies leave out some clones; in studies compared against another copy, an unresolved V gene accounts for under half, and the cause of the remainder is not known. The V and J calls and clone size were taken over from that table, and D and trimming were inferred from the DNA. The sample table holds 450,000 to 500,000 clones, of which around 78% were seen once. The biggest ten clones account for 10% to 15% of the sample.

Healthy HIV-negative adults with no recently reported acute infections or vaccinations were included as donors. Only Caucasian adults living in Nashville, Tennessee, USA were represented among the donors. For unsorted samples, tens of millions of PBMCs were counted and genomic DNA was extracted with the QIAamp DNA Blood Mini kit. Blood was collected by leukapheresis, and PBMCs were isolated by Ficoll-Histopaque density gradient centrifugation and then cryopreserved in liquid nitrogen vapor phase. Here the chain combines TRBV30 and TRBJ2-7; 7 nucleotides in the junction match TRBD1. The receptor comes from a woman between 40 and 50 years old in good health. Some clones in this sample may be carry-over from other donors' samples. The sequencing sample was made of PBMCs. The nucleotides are TGTGCCTGGAGTGTAGACAGGGCGAGGGCCTACGAGCAGTACTTC. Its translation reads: CAWSVDRARAYEQYF.